Below are 12 T cell receptor beta chains sequenced from a single sample in a study of cytomegalovirus exposure and HLA in healthy donors. Assay used: immunoSEQ multiplex PCR; TCRdb lists only in-frame clones, some missing. This repertoire shows hundreds of thousands of clones, 80% to 90% found once; its top ten account for 2.5% to 3%. Source material: PBMCs. These receptors were taken from a man aged 18-30 years in good health and CMV-seronegative.

The chain combines TRBV5-1 with TRBJ2-3; TRBD1 is a possible D gene (5 bases). The germline gives CDR1 SGHRS, CDR2 YFSETQ. This CDR3 is 15 amino acids long. The germline V and J ends were trimmed by 0 bases and 3 bases, with 11 bases remaining between them. The DNA for the CDR3 is TGCGCCAGCAGCTTGGGGGGCCTCGGAACAGATACGCAGTATTTT. This gives the protein CASSLGGLGTDTQYF.

The chain has TRBV29-1 and TRBJ2-1; TRBD1 agrees at 7 bases. The V segment lost 3 bases and the J segment 3 bases; nucleotides outside the gene matches: 8. Germline values: CDR1 SQVTM, CDR2 ANQGSEA. CDR3 size: 15 residues. DNA for the CDR3: TGCAGCGTTGAGGTGGGGACAGAAGACTACAATGAGCAGTTCTTC. This codes for CSVEVGTEDYNEQFF.

The chain uses TRBV27 and TRBJ2-4; D perhaps matches TRBD2 (5 bases). Trimming took 6 bases from V and 0 from J, leaving 9 bases between them. Germline V gene data show CDR1 as MNHEY and CDR2 as SMNVEV (reference sequence). This CDR3 contains 14 residues. The CDR3 here is CASRERIAKNIQYF. The CDR3 nucleotides read TGTGCCAGCAGGGAGCGGATAGCCAAAAACATTCAGTACTTC.

V gene TRBV19 combines with J gene TRBJ2-2; 8 bases agree with TRBD2. V shed 5 bases and J 8 bases; nucleotides not matched to a gene: 10. Per germline, CDR1 LNHDA and CDR2 SQIVND (reference sequence). The CDR3 consists of 15 residues. The CDR3 region is CASSERGLLPGELFF. Written as DNA, the CDR3 is TGTGCCAGTAGTGAGCGGGGGCTCCTACCGGGGGAGCTGTTTTTT. Full variable domain (remainder filled in from reference TRBV19 and TRBJ2-2): DGGITQSPKYLFRKEGQNVTLSCEQNLNHDAMYWYRQDPGQGLRLIYYSQIVNDFQKGDIAEGYSVSREKKESFPLTVTSAQKNPTAFYLCASSERGLLPGELFFGEGSRLTVL.

This clone was found a few times. The rearrangement joins TRBV11-2 to TRBJ1-6, with 9 bases aligning to TRBD1. Trimming at V came to 5 bases and at J to 10 bases, leaving 9 bases not matched to a gene. CDR3 length: 15 residues. The germline CDR1 and CDR2 sequences are SGHAT and FQNNGV. In nucleotides, the CDR3 is TGTGCCAGCAGCGCCCGGACAGGGGAGGGATCACCCCTCCACTTT. This translates into CASSARTGEGSPLHF.

This chain joins TRBV7-8 and TRBJ2-5; 8 bases map to TRBD1. Germline V gene sequence: CDR1 SGHVS, CDR2 FQNEAQ. Trimming cost V 5 bases and J 3 bases; bases outside gene matches: 8. The CDR3 is 15 amino acids. The CDR3, as DNA: TGTGCCAGCAGCATGATGGACAGGGAGAAAGAGACCCAGTACTTC. Its translation: CASSMMDREKETQYF.

The chain uses TRBV28 and TRBJ2-7; possible D gene TRBD1, 6 bases. The CDR3 has 16 amino acids. The germline V and J ends were trimmed by 3 bases and 5 bases, with 20 bases remaining between them. Germline V gives CDR1 MDHEN, CDR2 SYDVKM. In DNA, the CDR3 is TGTGCCAGCAGTTTCCCTCACGGACAGCCTAACGACGAGCAGTACTTC. Protein: CASSFPHGQPNDEQYF.

J is TRBJ2-3 and V is TRBV28, with TRBD1 matching over 7 bases. J gave up 1 base and V 2 bases, and 9 bases lay outside the gene matches. The CDR3 is 17 residues long. Germline V gene data show CDR1 as MDHEN and CDR2 as SYDVKM. CDR3 DNA sequence: TGTGCCAGCAGTTTACCGGCCCAGGGGGTTGGCACAGATACGCAGTATTTT. This encodes CASSLPAQGVGTDTQYF.

This sequence joins TRBV2 and TRBJ1-1; D unresolved. Trimming shortened V by 7 bases and J by 0 bases, and 9 bases separated the two germline ends. Looked up from germline, CDR1 is SNHLY and CDR2 is FYNNEI. CDR3 length: 13 residues. In nucleotides, the CDR3 is TGTGCCAGCACCGTTCGGGTGAACACTGAAGCTTTCTTT. It yields the protein CASTVRVNTEAFF. The whole variable domain, remainder taken from reference TRBV2 and TRBJ1-1, is EPEVTQTPSHQVTQMGQEVILRCVPISNHLYFYWYRQILGQKVEFLVSFYNNEISEKSEIFDDQFSVERPDGSNFTLKIRSTKLEDSAMYFCASTVRVNTEAFFGQGTRLTVV.

The chain combines TRBV5-6 with TRBJ1-1, with D hard to call. Germline values: CDR1 SGHDT, CDR2 YYEEEE. V was pared by 0 bases and J by 3 bases, with 6 bases between. This CDR3 is built from 13 residues. DNA for the CDR3: TGTGCCAGCAGCTTGGAACAGTACACTGAAGCTTTCTTT. This codes for CASSLEQYTEAFF.

This clone showed up just a few times. V is TRBV25-1 and J is TRBJ2-7, with TRBD1 matching 9 bases. There are 14 residues in the CDR3. Per the germline V gene, CDR1 is MGHDK and CDR2 is SYGVNS. Trimming took 4 bases from V and 4 from J; bases not matched to a gene: 5. The CDR3 protein is CASSVGTGFYEQYF. CDR3 sequence (DNA): TGTGCCAGCAGTGTTGGGACAGGGTTTTACGAGCAGTACTTC.

The V and J genes are TRBV5-1 and TRBJ2-7; D remains ambiguous. The CDR3 length is 10 residues. V lost 4 bases, J lost 3 bases, and 2 bases lay in between. CDR1 is SGHRS and CDR2 is YFSETQ in the germline V gene. The CDR3 sequence: CASSHYEQYF. CDR3 coding DNA: TGCGCCAGCAGCCACTACGAGCAGTACTTC.